The T cell receptor (beta chain) under discussion was sequenced for a study of CD8+ T cells in alopecia areata (dated by TCRdb to 2016 to 2019). A note on the overall study: The treated patients took part in an open-label pilot trial in which moderate-to-severe alopecia areata was treated with oral tofacitinib at 5 to 10 mg twice daily. Tofacitinib was given for 6 to 18 months, followed by 6 months of follow-up off drug to assess delayed response and recurrence. Biopsies were taken from tofacitinib-treated patients at baseline and at 4 and 24 weeks of treatment, and a later scalp biopsy was taken in several of the tofacitinib-treated patients. TCRbeta CDR3 regions were amplified by immunoSEQ multiplex PCR with 35 Vbeta forward and 13 Jbeta reverse primers. The RNA source kit depended on sample type: the PAXgene miRNA kit for fixed scalp, the miRNeasy kit for PBMCs, and the RNeasy kit for mouse skin. High-throughput TCRbeta sequencing was used to examine T cell clonal expansion in alopecia areata in both the C3H/HeJ mouse model and human patients. Scalp tissue and sorted CD4+ and CD8+ peripheral blood T cells from patchy and totalis/universalis alopecia areata patients and from healthy controls were covered by human TCRbeta sequencing. Scalp clonality was compared among normal scalp (n=4), patchy alopecia areata scalp (n=8), and alopecia totalis/universalis scalp (n=8).

The sample's time point label, in plain terms: baseline before oral tofacitinib. Lesional scalp punch biopsies and peripheral blood were collected from alopecia areata patients. PBMCs were separated by density centrifugation and stained for CD3, CD4 and CD8, after which CD4+ and CD8+ T cells were sorted on a FACSAria. This clone was counted once. The clone's antigen remains unknown. One end of the junction varies from germline; a read error may be responsible. What the authors observed across the whole study: Lesional scalp, especially in alopecia totalis/universalis, showed higher clonality and more expanded CD8+ clones than normal scalp, suggesting antigenic drive. Shared TCR sequences between patients were less evident than in mice, which may be partly attributable to HLA diversity in the patient population. Scalp TCR repertoire analysis is complicated because resident alphabeta T cells in normal human skin are also sequenced, whereas mouse skin is dominated by gammadelta T cells.

There are 17 amino acids in the CDR3, from cysteine to phenylalanine inclusive. Only CDR3 DNA remains: 51 bases, in frame from the first base. Per the germline V gene, ENHRY is the CDR1 and SYGVKD is the CDR2. The method behind the library was the immunoSEQ multiplex PCR assay. RNA was extracted from all samples and reverse transcribed into cDNA as template for TCR sequencing. First-strand cDNA was synthesized with SuperScript III using a 2:1 mix of oligo-dT and random hexamers. A synthetic immune receptor repertoire was used to measure amplification bias, and any remaining bias was corrected computationally. Concerning the study's data processing: Raw reads were preprocessed to remove errors, and CDR3 was defined by IMGT conventions from the conserved cysteine to phenylalanine. Clonality was computed by normalizing Shannon entropy by log2 of the number of productive unique TCRs and subtracting the result from 1. CD4 or CD8 identity of scalp clones was inferred by cross-referencing scalp TCRbeta sequences with sorted blood CD4 and CD8 repertoires. Entries here come from immuneACCESS through TCRdb and include only in-frame sequences with V and J called. Some clones fail to appear in such tables; in the studies checked, an unresolved V gene covers under half of the shortfall, and the cause of the remainder is unknown. V, J and clone size reflect that table, while D and trimming were determined from the DNA. The sample table holds 65,000 to 70,000 clones, of which approximately 64% were seen once. 17% of the sample is held by the ten biggest clonotypes.

The clonotype comes from a human donor with alopecia areata. The sample was CD8+ T cells sorted from blood, taken at week 0. The V and J genes are TRBV10-3 and TRBJ2-3; 9 junctional bases match TRBD1. The nucleotide sequence is TGCGCCATCAGTGAGTCGATAGGGACAGGGAACACAGATACGCAGTATTTT. It specifies CAISESIGTGNTDTQYF.